The rows below give T cell receptor beta chains drawn from one sample of a study of identifying expanded T cells in peripheral blood. Generated by immunoSEQ multiplex PCR, the TCRdb table keeps only in-frame clones and is missing some. Of around 100,000 clones in the sample, over 75% were seen once. The source material was blood. These receptors all come from a person between 18 and 69 years old in good health. CDR3s include the opening cysteine and the closing phenylalanine or tryptophan. D genes are given only for firm matches. Some rows mark clone size as missing; the rest say once, few, many or name a class of expanded clone.

TRBJ1-1 - TRBV5-1 13 - TGCGCCAGCAGTCGGAGGACGAACACTGAAGCTTTCTTT CASSRRTNTEAFF
TRBJ2-7 - TRBV6-6 15 - TGTGCCAGCAGTAAAGGTCGTTGGGGGCCCTACGAGCAGTACTTC CASSKGRWGPYEQYF
TRBJ2-7 - TRBV5-6 17 - TGTGCCAGCAGCTTGGTTCCAGGTACTAGCAGCACCTACGAGCAGTACTTC CASSLVPGTSSTYEQYF
TRBJ2-1 TRBD1 TRBV13 14 - TGTGCCAGCAGCCGAACGGACAGGTACAATGAGCAGTTCTTC CASSRTDRYNEQFF
TRBJ2-7 - TRBV11-3 14 - TGTGCCAGCAGCCGCCCGGCCCCGCCCGAAAGTGAGTACTTC CASSRPAPPESEYF
TRBJ2-3 TRBD2 TRBV7-6 15 - TGTGCCAGCAGCTCCCCTAGCGGGGCTGGAGATACGCAGTATTTT CASSSPSGAGDTQYF
TRBJ2-2 TRBD2 TRBV7-9 16 - TGTGCCAGCAGCTTCGGGACTAGCGGCAACACCGGGGAGCTGTTTTTT CASSFGTSGNTGELFF
TRBJ1-1 TRBD1 TRBV10-1 14 - TGCGCCAGCAGGGGACAGGTTATGAACACTGAAGCTTTCTTT CASRGQVMNTEAFF
TRBJ1-2 - TRBV2 15 - TGTGCCAGACCCCCTTTATCAGGGGTTCCTTATGGCTACACCTTC CARPPLSGVPYGYTF
TRBJ2-3 - TRBV12-5 18 - TGTGCTAGTGGTTATCGCTTGGGGGACACTGCTAGCACAGATACGCAGTATTTT CASGYRLGDTASTDTQYF
TRBJ2-3 - TRBV30 16 - TGTGCCTGGAGGAGTTTAACAGCGCAAGACACAGATACGCAGTATTTT CAWRSLTAQDTDTQYF
TRBJ2-5 - TRBV11-3 14 once TGTGCCAGCAGCAAGGGGGCCGGGAGCGGGACCCAGTACTTC CASSKGAGSGTQYF
TRBJ1-1 - TRBV29-1 18 - TGCAGCGTCGGGAGGCACTTGGGGAGAAGAAGAGGGTACACTGAAGCTTTCTTT CSVGRHLGRRRGYTEAFF
TRBJ1-2 - TRBV11-2 14 - TGTGCCAGCAGCTTAAGAACTCGGGGCTATGGCTACACCTTC CASSLRTRGYGYTF
TRBJ2-3 - TRBV9 16 - TGTGCCAGCAGCCTAGATTTCAGGGGTAGCACAGATACGCAGTATTTT CASSLDFRGSTDTQYF
TRBJ1-1 - TRBV18 16 - TGTGCCAGCTCACAAACTCAAGAAAGGGTGAACACTGAAGCTTTCTTT CASSQTQERVNTEAFF
TRBJ1-1 - TRBV19 15 - TGTGCCAGTAGACCCCGGCGGGGGGGGAACACTGAAGCTTTCTTT CASRPRRGGNTEAFF
TRBJ1-4 - TRBV9 15 - TGTGCCAGCAGTGAGGGGCCCGGGGCTAATGAAAAACTGTTTTTT CASSEGPGANEKLFF
TRBJ1-1 - TRBV11-2 15 - TGTGCCAGCAGCTTAGAAGGGTTTGTTGGGACTGAAGCTTTCTTT CASSLEGFVGTEAFF
TRBJ1-2 - TRBV7-2 14 - TGTGCCAGCAGCTTAGGGGGAGCTACCTATGGCTACACCTTC CASSLGGATYGYTF
TRBJ1-2 - TRBV11-1 14 - TGTGCCAGCAGCTTGGAGGGGGGCTACTATGGCTACACCTTC CASSLEGGYYGYTF
TRBJ2-1 - TRBV5-1 14 - TGCGCCAGCAGCTTGAGGGACAAACACAATGAGCAGTTCTTC CASSLRDKHNEQFF
TRBJ2-7 - TRBV5-8 14 - TGTGCCAGCAGCTTGGTGTTCAGCTCCTACGAGCAGTACTTC CASSLVFSSYEQYF
TRBJ1-1 - TRBV6-6 13 - TGTGCCAGCAGTTCACCACCTTCCGGCGCAGCTTTCTTT CASSSPPSGAAFF
TRBJ1-1 - TRBV6-5 15 - TGTGCCAGCAGTTACTCGGTTGCCCAGGACACTGAAGCTTTCTTT CASSYSVAQDTEAFF
TRBJ2-6 TRBD1 TRBV10-3 17 - TGTGCCTCCGTCGGCGGGACAGGCTTCTCTGGGGCCAACGTCCTGACTTTC CASVGGTGFSGANVLTF
TRBJ1-5 - TRBV29-1 13 - TGCAGCGTGGGGGACTATAGCAATCAGCCCCAGCATTTT CSVGDYSNQPQHF
TRBJ2-2 TRBD2 TRBV4-1 17 - TGCGCCAGCAGCCAAGGGGCTAGCGGGAGTGGCACCGGGGAGCTGTTTTTT CASSQGASGSGTGELFF